The 17 T cell receptor beta chains in this list originate from one sample, sequenced in a study of cytomegalovirus exposure and HLA in healthy donors. The primer mix had 60 Vbeta and 13 Jbeta primers. Libraries were prepared by immunoSEQ multiplex PCR; TCRdb keeps only in-frame clonotypes and omits some of them. The table lists roughly 110,000 clones, around 76% of them singletons. Sequencing input: PBMCs. All receptors come from a woman aged 50 to 65 in good health and CMV-seropositive.

This chain uses TRBV10-3 with TRBJ2-2; 9 bases fit TRBD1. Germline CDR1 reads ENHRY; CDR2 reads SYGVKD. The length of the CDR3 is 18 residues. V trimming: 6 bases; J trimming: 5 bases; junction bases outside the gene matches: 16. In DNA form, the CDR3 reads TGTGCCATCAGAGACCTTAGCCGGGACAGGGCTGGGACCGGGGAGCTGTTTTTT. Its translation is CAIRDLSRDRAGTGELFF.

Regarding this clone: Other DNA sequences from this sample encode an identical CDR3 as well. V and J are TRBV19 and TRBJ2-5; D is unclear. From germline, CDR1 is LNHDA and CDR2 SQIVND (reference sequence). The CDR3 contains 12 residues. V was pared by 5 bases and J by 6 bases, with 10 bases between. CDR3 nucleotide sequence: TGTGCCAGTAGTGAGGCGAGAAAGACCCAGTACTTC. This gives the protein CASSEARKTQYF.

This clone is a singleton in its sample. The rearrangement joins TRBV5-1 to TRBJ2-7; possibly TRBD1 for D (5 bases). Between the trimmed V and J ends, which lost 4 bases and 0 bases, there was a span of 11 bases. The V gene's germline CDR1 is SGHRS and CDR2 YFSETQ. This CDR3 is 14 amino acids long. CDR3 region: CASSQDTVSYEQYF. DNA of the CDR3: TGCGCCAGCAGCCAGGACACGGTCTCCTACGAGCAGTACTTC.

This clone was recorded only once. The chain carries TRBV7-6 and TRBJ1-1; 12 nucleotides agree with TRBD1. Per the germline V gene, CDR1 is SGHVS and CDR2 is FNYEAQ. The CDR3 consists of 19 residues. The V segment lost 1 base and the J segment 0 bases; nucleotides outside the gene matches: 9. Written as DNA, the CDR3 is TGTGCCAGCAGCTTAGGGAGATCGGGGACAGGGGGCTTGAACACTGAAGCTTTCTTT. Protein product: CASSLGRSGTGGLNTEAFF.

This clone was seen a single time. The chain combines TRBV19 with TRBJ2-6; 7 bases match TRBD1. The CDR3 has 15 residues. The trim removed 7 bases at V and 2 bases at J, leaving 5 bases unmatched. Germline V gene data show CDR1 as LNHDA and CDR2 as SQIVND (reference sequence). CDR3 nucleotides: TGTGCCAGTACCCTACAGGGGCCTGGGGCCAACGTCCTGACTTTC. Amino acids: CASTLQGPGANVLTF.

The V and J genes are TRBV27 and TRBJ2-7; possible D gene TRBD2, 5 bases. Germline CDR1 and CDR2: MNHEY and SMNVEV (reference sequence). This CDR3 region has 17 residues. With 3 bases removed from V and 5 bases from J, the gap between germline ends came to 23 bases. This chain's CDR3 is CASSLRPLIGVRDEQYF. As DNA, the CDR3 is TGTGCCAGCAGTTTGAGGCCCCTCATCGGGGTCCGGGACGAGCAGTACTTC.

This chain connects TRBV7-9 to TRBJ1-4, with 8 positions matching TRBD1. V trimming: 5 bases; J trimming: 5 bases; junction bases outside the gene matches: 4. The CDR3 is 14 residues long. The germline V gene has CDR1 SEHNR and CDR2 FQNEAQ (reference sequence). The DNA for the CDR3 is TGTGCCAGCAGCCCAGGGGGCGGGAATGAAAAACTGTTTTTT. This encodes CASSPGGGNEKLFF. Together with reference TRBV7-9 and TRBJ1-4, the CDR3 gives the full variable domain: DTGVSQNPRHKITKRGQNVTFRCDPISEHNRLYWYRQTLGQGPEFLTYFQNEAQLEKSRLLSDRFSAERPKGSFSTLEIQRTEQGDSAMYLCASSPGGGNEKLFFGSGTQLSVL.

This rearrangement joins TRBV11-3 to TRBJ1-1, with D tentatively TRBD1 (6 bases). The CDR3 is 15 residues long. Trimming took 5 bases from V and 0 from J, leaving 13 bases between them. CDR1 SGHNT and CDR2 YENEEA come from the germline V gene. In DNA, the CDR3 is TGTGCCAGCAGCGCTCAAGGGGGATTGAACACTGAAGCTTTCTTT. Amino acids: CASSAQGGLNTEAFF.

The chain joins TRBV14 to TRBJ2-1; 7 bases line up with TRBD1. Germline V gene data show CDR1 as SGHDN and CDR2 as FVKESK. CDR3 length equals 17 residues. V trimming: 1 base; J trimming: 6 bases; junction bases outside the gene matches: 12. The CDR3 spells CASSQGRDRVVANEQFF. CDR3 nucleotides: TGTGCCAGCAGCCAAGGAAGAGACAGGGTGGTGGCCAATGAGCAGTTCTTC.

This clone appeared a single time. The J gene is TRBJ1-2, the V gene TRBV6-1, with no clear D. Germline loops: CDR1 MNHNS, CDR2 SASEGT. Between the trimmed V and J ends, which lost 0 bases and 7 bases, there was a span of 9 bases. The CDR3 runs 13 residues. This CDR3 is CASSEALVAGYTF. The CDR3 DNA is TGTGCCAGCAGTGAAGCCCTGGTGGCTGGCTACACCTTC.

The J gene is TRBJ1-6, the V gene TRBV25-1, with TRBD1 matching 8 bases. There are 15 residues in the CDR3. With 7 bases clipped from V and 10 bases from J, the junction kept 12 bases outside the gene matches. Germline V gene lookup returns CDR1 MGHDK and CDR2 SYGVNS. CDR3 amino acids: CASKDRGYSGSPLHF. The CDR3 DNA follows: TGTGCCAGCAAAGACAGGGGATATTCAGGGTCACCCCTCCACTTT. The variable domain in full, with the rest retrieved from reference TRBV25-1 and TRBJ1-6, is EADIYQTPRYLVIGTGKKITLECSQTMGHDKMYWYQQDPGMELHLIHYSYGVNSTEKGDLSSESTVSRIRTEHFPLTLESARPSHTSQYLCASKDRGYSGSPLHFGNGTRLTVT.

For this clone: Germline is not matched at one junction end, which may reflect a read error. The chain recombines TRBV27 with TRBJ2-5, with TRBD1 matching 8 bases. This CDR3 spans 13 amino acids. Germline V CDR1 and CDR2: MNHEY, SMNVEV (reference sequence). The CDR3 nucleotides are TGTGCCAGCAGTTCCACGCACTCCAGGGGGCTTGACTTC. It encodes CASSSTHSRGLDF.

The rearrangement joins TRBV30 to TRBJ1-5, with TRBD1 identical over 8 bases. V lost 0 bases and J lost 5; bases outside the gene matches: 0. Looked up from germline, CDR1 is GTSNPN and CDR2 is SVGIG (reference sequence). The CDR3 extends over 13 amino acids. CDR3 bases: TGTGCCTGGAGTGTACAGGGGGATCAGCCCCAGCATTTT. The encoded protein is CAWSVQGDQPQHF.

The chain uses TRBV18 and TRBJ2-2; D possibly corresponds to TRBD2 (5 bases). Germline V gives CDR1 KGHSH, CDR2 LQKENI. CDR3 length: 15 residues. With 3 bases removed from V and 6 bases from J, the gap between germline ends came to 14 bases. The CDR3 region has the DNA TGTGCCAGCTCACCGGAGTGGGAGTTTGCCGGGGAGCTGTTTTTT. This sequence encodes CASSPEWEFAGELFF.

The chain uses TRBV19 and TRBJ2-7; weak D call: TRBD1 (7 bases). V lost 9 bases, J lost 5 bases, and 17 bases lay in between. Looked up from germline, CDR1 is LNHDA and CDR2 is SQIVND (reference sequence). The CDR3 length is 13 residues. The CDR3 DNA follows: TGTGCCAGCGGCAGGGGGGATGAAAACGAGCAGTACTTC. This sequence encodes CASGRGDENEQYF.

This chain joins TRBV7-3 and TRBJ2-3, with TRBD2 matching over 14 bases. The length of the CDR3 is 16 residues. Germline V gene sequence: CDR1 SGHTA, CDR2 FQGTGA. J gave up 6 bases and V 5 bases, and 7 bases lay outside the gene matches. The CDR3 loop reads CASSRTSGGLEDTQYF. Here the CDR3 DNA reads TGTGCCAGCAGCCGGACTAGCGGGGGGCTGGAGGATACGCAGTATTTT. Using reference TRBV7-3 and TRBJ2-3 for the parts outside the CDR3, the full variable domain is GAGVSQTPSNKVTEKGKYVELRCDPISGHTALYWYRQSLGQGPEFLIYFQGTGAADDSGLPNDRFFAVRPEGSVSTLKIQRTERGDSAVYLCASSRTSGGLEDTQYFGPGTRLTVL.

CDR3 region: CASTRDNYSYEQYF. The CDR3 DNA reads TGTGCCAGTACCCGGGACAACTACTCCTACGAGCAGTACTTC. The rearrangement links TRBV2 to TRBJ2-7, with D possibly being TRBD1 (6 bases). V was cut by 9 bases and J by 0 bases, with 15 bases left in between. Germline CDR1 reads SNHLY; CDR2 reads FYNNEI. The CDR3 sequence is 14 residues long. Together with reference TRBV2 and TRBJ2-7, the CDR3 gives the full variable domain: EPEVTQTPSHQVTQMGQEVILRCVPISNHLYFYWYRQILGQKVEFLVSFYNNEISEKSEIFDDQFSVERPDGSNFTLKIRSTKLEDSAMYFCASTRDNYSYEQYFGPGTRLTVT.